These T cell receptor beta chains were read from a single sample in a study of cytomegalovirus exposure and HLA in healthy donors. Clones were sequenced by immunoSEQ multiplex PCR, and TCRdb holds only the in-frame ones, with some missing. This table holds tens of thousands of clones, less than 75% found once. Sequencing was done on a sample of PBMCs. These receptors came from a man younger than 45 in good health and CMV-seronegative. Both conserved end residues are part of each CDR3. The D gene is left open where the match is weak. Size is omitted from some rows. Given values are once, few, many or a class for expanded clones.

clone size: .
D gene: TRBD2
J gene: TRBJ2-3
V gene: TRBV27
CDR3 protein: CASSSSGIAGGSGTDTQYF
CDR3 DNA: TGTGCCAGCAGTAGCTCCGGGATAGCGGGAGGTTCGGGCACAGATACGCAGTATTTT

clone size: .
D gene: TRBD1
J gene: TRBJ1-1
V gene: TRBV10-2
CDR3 protein: CASSESWTGVEAFF
CDR3 DNA: TGCGCCAGCAGTGAGTCGTGGACAGGTGTTGAAGCTTTCTTT

clone size: .
D gene: TRBD1
J gene: TRBJ2-7
V gene: TRBV2
CDR3 protein: CASRAGTGFYEQYF
CDR3 DNA: TGTGCCAGCAGAGCCGGGACAGGGTTCTACGAGCAGTACTTC

clone size: few
D gene: TRBD1
J gene: TRBJ1-2
V gene: TRBV30
CDR3 protein: CAWSYRRGVTLWGQGNYGYTF
CDR3 DNA: TGTGCCTGGAGTTACAGGAGGGGAGTAACATTGTGGGGACAGGGGAACTATGGCTACACCTTC

clone size: .
D gene: .
J gene: TRBJ2-7
V gene: TRBV25-1
CDR3 protein: CASSRQDRLLGSSYEQYF
CDR3 DNA: TGTGCCAGCAGTCGGCAGGACAGACTTTTAGGGAGCTCCTACGAGCAGTACTTC

clone size: .
D gene: TRBD2
J gene: TRBJ2-5
V gene: TRBV5-6
CDR3 protein: CASSYGLAGGQETQYF
CDR3 DNA: TGTGCCAGCAGCTACGGACTAGCGGGGGGACAAGAGACCCAGTACTTC

clone size: once
D gene: TRBD2
J gene: TRBJ2-2
V gene: TRBV10-3
CDR3 protein: CAISGLADTGELFF
CDR3 DNA: TGTGCCATCAGTGGACTAGCCGACACCGGGGAGCTGTTTTTT

clone size: .
D gene: TRBD1
J gene: TRBJ2-5
V gene: TRBV19
CDR3 protein: CASRRNPRDRQRETQYF
CDR3 DNA: TGTGCCAGTAGGAGAAACCCGAGGGACAGGCAGAGAGAGACCCAGTACTTC

clone size: few
D gene: .
J gene: TRBJ2-7
V gene: TRBV5-4
CDR3 protein: CASSQSQVSYEQYF
CDR3 DNA: TGTGCCAGCAGCCAGTCCCAGGTTTCCTACGAGCAGTACTTC

clone size: .
D gene: .
J gene: TRBJ1-4
V gene: TRBV27
CDR3 protein: CASSPSFNAEKLFF
CDR3 DNA: TGTGCCAGCAGTCCAAGCTTTAACGCGGAAAAACTGTTTTTT

clone size: .
D gene: .
J gene: TRBJ1-2
V gene: TRBV29-1
CDR3 protein: CSVQGGIVLYGYTF
CDR3 DNA: TGCAGCGTTCAAGGAGGGATAGTTCTCTATGGCTACACCTTC

clone size: few
D gene: TRBD1
J gene: TRBJ1-5
V gene: TRBV7-9
CDR3 protein: CASSLVGTGPQPQHF
CDR3 DNA: TGTGCCAGCAGCTTAGTGGGGACAGGGCCGCAACCCCAGCATTTT

clone size: .
D gene: TRBD1
J gene: TRBJ1-2
V gene: TRBV18
CDR3 protein: CASSGTVTNYGYTF
CDR3 DNA: TGTGCCAGCTCGGGGACAGTTACTAACTATGGCTACACCTTC

clone size: .
D gene: TRBD2
J gene: TRBJ2-3
V gene: TRBV5-4
CDR3 protein: CASSLGLAGGSTDTQYF
CDR3 DNA: TGTGCCAGCAGCTTAGGACTAGCGGGAGGTTCCACAGATACGCAGTATTTT

clone size: .
D gene: TRBD1
J gene: TRBJ2-5
V gene: TRBV19
CDR3 protein: CASRRQGEETQYF
CDR3 DNA: TGTGCCAGTAGGAGACAGGGGGAAGAGACCCAGTACTTC

clone size: once
D gene: TRBD1
J gene: TRBJ2-5
V gene: TRBV7-7
CDR3 protein: CASSDPDRGRPATQYF
CDR3 DNA: TGTGCCAGCAGCGACCCGGACAGGGGGCGCCCCGCGACCCAGTACTTC

clone size: .
D gene: .
J gene: TRBJ2-7
V gene: TRBV5-1
CDR3 protein: CASGSSYEQYF
CDR3 DNA: TGCGCCAGTGGGAGCTCCTACGAGCAGTACTTC

clone size: .
D gene: TRBD1
J gene: TRBJ1-4
V gene: TRBV6-6
CDR3 protein: CASRSGQDRGEKLFF
CDR3 DNA: TGTGCCAGCAGGTCCGGACAGGACCGGGGGGAAAAACTGTTTTTT